This T cell receptor (beta chain) was identified during a study of T cells in Graves' hyperthyroidism and ophthalmopathy. Any patient presenting with uncontrolled infection, other autoimmune disease, pregnancy or lactation was left out. Fresh peripheral blood, more than 9 ml, yielded the PBMCs. The TCR beta CDR3 regions underwent amplification using RNA transcripts as the source. HTBI primers were employed in a first-round RT-PCR of the TCR CDR3. TCRdb itself ran the multiplex PCR reads through MiXCR, one entry per CDR3 protein. The data contain some 300,000 distinct CDR3 sequences, roughly a fifth of them seen just once; the ten biggest clones take up 35% to 40%. V lost 5 bases and J lost 7, with 11 bases in between. CDR1 LNHDA and CDR2 SQIVND come from the germline V gene (reference sequence). The CDR3 consists of 13 residues. Study observations and caveats: Ophthalmopathy and stable hyperthyroidism were told apart by a 13 V-J model.

This clonotype was detected a few times. The antigen is unknown. The chain links TRBV19 to TRBJ2-2; perhaps TRBD1 as D (5 bases). The sequence was collected from a man in his fifties with Graves' ophthalmopathy. Sequences were obtained from blood. The DNA of the CDR3 is TGTGCCAGTAGTCAGATGACAGTCGGGGAGCTGTTTTTT. Amino acid sequence: CASSQMTVGELFF.